This T cell receptor beta chain stems from a study of blood T cell repertoires in COVID-19 (dated by TCRdb to the early 2020s). About the full investigation: Collaborator samples came from the United States, Italy and Spain and covered acute and convalescent phases of COVID-19. Deeply sampled blood TCRbeta repertoires from subjects exposed to, actively infected with, or recovered from COVID-19 were included in the dataset. The material from the prospective study consisted of cDNA or gDNA derived from T cells, B-cell-depleted T cells, or PBMCs. The repertoires were released in a freely available public database meant as a resource for research on the immune response to SARS-CoV-2. Samples were obtained from the ongoing ImmuneRACE study (first 160 participants) and from about 1,300 subjects provided by 6 global collaborators. Where available, HLA class I and class II types were taken from metadata supplied by the sample provider and were not determined by assay-based typing. Nearly every sample came with metadata listing a de-identified subject ID, COVID-19 status, age in years and sex.

Here is what the overall study found, with its caveats: How much clinical and demographic metadata was included differed by source and by participant, and the metadata was provided uncurated.

This clone was observed a handful of times. Its antigen target is currently unknown. Base qualities are not provided; no much larger clone lies one nucleotide away. Collaborating institutions collected whole blood in K2EDTA tubes following their own protocols. For TCRbeta analysis, collaborator samples were shipped as frozen whole blood, as isolated PBMCs, or as DNA extracted from either sample type. TCRbeta CDR3 regions were amplified from genomic DNA using the immunoSEQ Assay, a bias-controlled multiplex PCR. From the authors' description of their analysis: Nucleated cell counts per sample were estimated from amplification of reference gene primers within the assay. Sequence reads were collapsed and filtered to measure the absolute abundance of every unique TCRbeta CDR3 rearrangement. For each sample, productive Simpson clonality was calculated by taking the square root of Simpson's diversity index across productive rearrangements. TCRdb retrieved this table from immuneACCESS and kept in-frame rearrangements only. Not all clones are present; in checked studies, unresolved V genes account for under half, and no reason is known for the remainder. D and trimming come from the DNA, and the V and J calls and clone size come from that table. Across this sample there are 130,000 to 150,000 clones, with around 84% seen only once. The ten largest clones represent 35% to 40% of the sample.

This TCR derives from a human donor in a cohort sampled during active COVID-19. Material for sequencing was peripheral blood.

In nucleotides, the sequence is TGCGCCAGCTCCCGGCCAGGCGATAACACTGAAGCTTTCTTT. Its protein reads: CASSRPGDNTEAFF. Here the chain combines TRBV4-1 and TRBJ1-1; the D gene lacks a confident call. V is shortened by 8 bases, J by 2 bases, and the region joining them spans 15 bases. The CDR1 and CDR2 encoded by the germline V gene are MGHRA and YSYEKL. The CDR3, from cysteine to phenylalanine, totals 14 residues. Only the CDR3 region is kept as DNA, spanning 42 bases read in frame from base 1.